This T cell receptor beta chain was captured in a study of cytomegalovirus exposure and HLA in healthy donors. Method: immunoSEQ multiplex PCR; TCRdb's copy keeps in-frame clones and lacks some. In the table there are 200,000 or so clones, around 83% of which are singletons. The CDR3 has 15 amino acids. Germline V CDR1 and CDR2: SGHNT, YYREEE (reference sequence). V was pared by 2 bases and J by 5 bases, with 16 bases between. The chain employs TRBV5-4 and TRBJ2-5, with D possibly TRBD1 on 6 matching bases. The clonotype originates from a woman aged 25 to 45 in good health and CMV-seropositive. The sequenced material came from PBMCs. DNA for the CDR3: TGTGCCAGCAGCTTCAGGGGATCTGTTCCGGAGACCCAGTACTTC. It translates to CASSFRGSVPETQYF.